These 12 T cell receptor beta chains originate from one sample sequenced in a study of long-term antiretroviral therapy in people with HIV. Sequencing relied on immunoSEQ assay v3.0, run at survey level. Assay: immunoSEQ multiplex PCR; the TCRdb copy retains only in-frame clones and omits some. The repertoire holds about 22,000 clones, around nine tenths seen once, with 6.4% in the top ten. This specimen consisted of unsorted PBMCs, obtained 0.6 years after starting antiretroviral therapy. These receptors were collected from a man aged 55 to 70 with HIV.

V and J are TRBV9 and TRBJ2-3; 8 nucleotides match TRBD2. Germline trimming cut 0 bases from V and 5 bases from J; bases unmatched to any gene: 8. Per the germline V gene, CDR1 is SGDLS and CDR2 is YYNGEE. This CDR3 contains 16 residues. In nucleotides, the CDR3 is TGTGCCAGCAGCGTAGCGAGCGGGAGATGGATAGATACGCAGTATTTT. Translated, it gives CASSVASGRWIDTQYF. The variable domain in full, with the rest retrieved from reference TRBV9 and TRBJ2-3, is DSGVTQTPKHLITATGQRVTLRCSPRSGDLSVYWYQQSLDQGLQFLIQYYNGEERAKGNILERFSAQQFPDLHSELNLSSLELGDSALYFCASSVASGRWIDTQYFGPGTRLTVL.

The rearrangement uses TRBV10-3 and TRBJ1-5, with a weak D call TRBD1 (5 bases). The germline V gene encodes CDR1 ENHRY and CDR2 SYGVKD. The CDR3 contains 13 residues. Trimming cost V 11 bases and J 0 bases, with 11 bases left between them. CDR3 bases: TGTGCCTCAACTCAGGGTAGCAATCAGCCCCAGCATTTT. Its translation: CASTQGSNQPQHF.

The chain carries TRBV18 and TRBJ1-2; D is perhaps TRBD1 (5 bases). The CDR3 is 13 amino acids. The germline V and J ends were trimmed by 6 bases and 3 bases, with 11 bases remaining between them. The germline V gene has CDR1 KGHSH and CDR2 LQKENI. CDR3 coding DNA: TGTGCCAGCTCCCGCGGGACGGACTATGGCTACACCTTC. Its translation is CASSRGTDYGYTF.

The chain links TRBV7-6 to TRBJ2-1; 15 bases match TRBD2. The CDR3 covers 19 residues. Trimming at V came to 4 bases and at J to 2 bases, leaving 9 bases not matched to a gene. Germline CDR1 reads SGHVS; CDR2 reads FNYEAQ. For the CDR3, the DNA is TGTGCCAGCAGCTCAACATTGGGGACTAGCGGGAGGACCTACAATGAGCAGTTCTTC. Translation gives CASSSTLGTSGRTYNEQFF.

V gene TRBV5-1 combines with J gene TRBJ2-3; tentatively, D is TRBD2 (5 bases). Germline V gene sequence: CDR1 SGHRS, CDR2 YFSETQ. CDR3 length: 16 residues. The V end was cut by 0 bases, the J end by 3 bases, with 14 bases between. The CDR3 DNA reads TGCGCCAGCAGCTTGGCGTACAGCCCGGGGACAGATACGCAGTATTTT. Translating gives CASSLAYSPGTDTQYF.

The chain carries TRBV29-1 and TRBJ2-7, with D maybe TRBD2 (6 bases). Trimming took 6 bases from V and 3 from J, leaving 12 bases between them. The CDR3 spans 12 residues. Per the germline V gene, CDR1 is SQVTM and CDR2 is ANQGSEA. The CDR3 is CSVTDGGYEQYF. The CDR3 bases are TGCAGCGTGACCGACGGGGGCTACGAGCAGTACTTC.

Written as DNA, the CDR3 is TGTGCCAGCGGTCTAGCGGGAGGCTTCAGCGAGCAGTACTTC. It encodes CASGLAGGFSEQYF. This sequence joins TRBV6-6 and TRBJ2-7; 11 nucleotides agree with TRBD2. The CDR3 extends over 14 amino acids. V shed 8 bases and J 6 bases; nucleotides not matched to a gene: 9. Germline assignment: CDR1 MNHNY and CDR2 SVGAGI (reference sequence).

The rearrangement links TRBV7-9 to TRBJ1-4; D uncertain. Germline assignment: CDR1 SEHNR and CDR2 FQNEAQ (reference sequence). The CDR3 is 14 amino acids. V was trimmed by 0 bases and J by 5 bases, leaving 7 bases between them. The CDR3 loop reads CASSLAGGNEKLFF. The CDR3 DNA follows: TGTGCCAGCAGCTTAGCGGGAGGGAATGAAAAACTGTTTTTT.

The chain links TRBV10-1 to TRBJ2-7; D is undetermined. The V gene lost 3 bases and the J gene lost 0 bases, with 6 bases spanning the gap. Germline lookup yields CDR1 WNHNN and CDR2 SYGVQD (reference sequence). CDR3 size: 13 residues. As DNA, the CDR3 is TGCGCCAGCAGTGACGGTTTCTCCTACGAGCAGTACTTC. Protein: CASSDGFSYEQYF.

The chain carries TRBV9 and TRBJ2-5; 8 bases fit TRBD2. V was pared by 2 bases and J by 4 bases, with 1 base of the junction left unmatched. The length of the CDR3 is 13 residues. Germline loops: CDR1 SGDLS, CDR2 YYNGEE. The CDR3 reads CASSVSGTETQYF. CDR3 coding DNA: TGTGCCAGCAGCGTTAGCGGGACAGAGACCCAGTACTTC.

V is TRBV4-1 and J is TRBJ1-2; D possibly corresponds to TRBD1 (6 bases). Germline CDR1 reads MGHRA; CDR2 reads YSYEKL. V lost 0 bases and J lost 4, with 15 bases in between. The CDR3 has 16 residues. The CDR3 DNA sequence: TGCGCCAGCAGCCAAGATAGGGCAGGGGAGCCCTATGGCTACACCTTC. Its translation is CASSQDRAGEPYGYTF.

The genes are TRBV18 and TRBJ1-5; D gene uncertain. The V end lost 3 bases, the J end lost 2 bases, and 8 bases lay between the germline ends. The germline V gene encodes CDR1 KGHSH and CDR2 LQKENI. The CDR3 covers 14 residues. CDR3 nucleotide sequence: TGTGCCAGCTCACCCCAGACCCGCAATCAGCCCCAGCATTTT. Translation: CASSPQTRNQPQHF.